This T cell receptor (beta chain) was sequenced during a study of PD-1 blockade in classical Hodgkin lymphoma. In the study overall: A 3 mg/kg intravenous dose of nivolumab was received by patients every 2 weeks. Overall study results and limits: Complete responders' baseline diversity resembled that of newly diagnosed patients.

Assay used: immunoSEQ multiplex PCR; TCRdb lists only in-frame clones, some missing. The data show 10,000 to 15,000 clones, with roughly 75% seen just once and roughly 24% held by the top ten. The patients all showed relapse after autologous stem cell transplantation, while their brentuximab vedotin exposure varied. As for this clone: Its antigen is currently unknown.

The CDR3 sequence is 16 residues long. V lost 5 bases and J 2 bases, leaving 16 bases between the germline ends. In germline, CDR1 is SGHTA, CDR2 FQGTGA. The chain carries TRBV7-3 and TRBJ2-1; possible D gene TRBD2, 5 bases. This TCR derives from a human donor with classical Hodgkin lymphoma. This specimen was peripheral blood mononuclear cells (PBMCs), taken at baseline. In DNA, the CDR3 is TGTGCCAGCAGCCCGGACTTCGGCGGGCCCTACAATGAGCAGTTCTTC. Translated: CASSPDFGGPYNEQFF. Full variable domain (remainder filled in from reference TRBV7-3 and TRBJ2-1): GAGVSQTPSNKVTEKGKYVELRCDPISGHTALYWYRQSLGQGPEFLIYFQGTGAADDSGLPNDRFFAVRPEGSVSTLKIQRTERGDSAVYLCASSPDFGGPYNEQFFGPGTRLTVL.